One and the same sample provided the 23 T cell receptor beta chains below, sequenced in a study of CD8 T cells in ankylosing spondylitis. TCRdb re-derived calls from the 5' RACE reads in MiXCR, one entry per CDR3 protein. The sample has under 250,000 distinct CDR3 sequences, under 8.5% seen once. The material sequenced was blood, either unsorted or a sorted T cell fraction (not recorded which). The receptors originated from a female donor with ankylosing spondylitis or in good health (not recorded which).

At least ten counts were recorded for this clonotype. The chain is built from TRBV3-1 and TRBJ1-3, with a tentative D call TRBD1 (6 bases). Germline values: CDR1 LGHDT, CDR2 YNNKEL (reference sequence). Trimming took off 1 base at V and 8 bases at J, with 9 bases between the two ends. The length of the CDR3 is 13 residues. This chain's CDR3 is CASSQGGAHTIYF. CDR3 bases: TGTGCCAGCAGCCAAGGGGGGGCTCACACCATATATTTT.

This chain links TRBV19 with TRBJ1-5; D unclear. The CDR3 is 13 residues long. The germline CDR1 and CDR2 sequences are LNHDA and SQIVND (reference sequence). V was pared by 6 bases and J by 5 bases, with 11 bases between. This CDR3 is CASSRARDQPQHF. In DNA form, the CDR3 reads TGTGCCAGTAGCCGAGCAAGGGATCAGCCCCAGCATTTT.

This clonotype was counted ten times or more. The chain uses TRBV29-1 and TRBJ1-1; tentative D call: TRBD1 (6 bases). The CDR3 is 13 amino acids. Germline V gives CDR1 SQVTM, CDR2 ANQGSEA. Trimming stripped 5 bases from V and 0 bases from J, with 10 bases between. In DNA form, the CDR3 reads TGCAGCGTTAGACAGGCCGTGAACACTGAAGCTTTCTTT. It encodes CSVRQAVNTEAFF.

The table lists this clonotype with many counts. The chain is built from TRBV4-3 and TRBJ2-5; 13 nucleotides align to TRBD2. The CDR3 runs to 16 residues. Unmatched junction bases numbered 6, after V lost 4 bases and J lost 4 bases. CDR1 is LGHNA and CDR2 is YSLEER in the germline V gene. In DNA form, the CDR3 reads TGCGCCAGCAGCCCTCGCGGACTAGCGGGAGTAGAGACCCAGTACTTC. Protein product: CASSPRGLAGVETQYF.

This clonotype was seen repeatedly, ten times or more. The V and J genes are TRBV29-1 and TRBJ1-4; 7 nucleotides line up with TRBD1. The CDR3 is made up of 14 amino acids. Trimming at V came to 4 bases and at J to 4 bases, leaving 6 bases not matched to a gene. Germline-derived CDR1 and CDR2 are SQVTM and ANQGSEA. CDR3 DNA: TGCAGCGTTGGACAGGGAGGCCGTAATGAAAAACTGTTTTTT. The encoded protein is CSVGQGGRNEKLFF.

This clonotype was observed at least ten times. V gene TRBV7-9 combines with J gene TRBJ2-2; TRBD1 aligns across 7 bases. Germline V gene sequence: CDR1 SEHNR, CDR2 FQNEAQ (reference sequence). V dropped 3 bases and J dropped 6; count of bases not matched to a gene: 1. CDR3 length: 13 residues. The CDR3 here is CASSLTGSGELFF. The CDR3 DNA is TGTGCCAGCAGCTTGACAGGGTCCGGGGAGCTGTTTTTT.

This clonotype was counted ten times or more. The CDR3 bases are TGTGCCAGCTGGGGGCTAGCGGTCTACGAGCAGTACTTC. Protein: CASWGLAVYEQYF. The chain combines TRBV6-4 with TRBJ2-7, with a tentative D call TRBD2 (7 bases). V lost 8 bases to trimming and J lost 3 bases, with 14 bases between them. The germline gives CDR1 MRHNA, CDR2 SNTAGT. The CDR3 totals 13 residues.

The rearrangement uses TRBV7-9 and TRBJ2-5; D remains unclear. Germline V gene lookup returns CDR1 SEHNR and CDR2 FQNEAQ (reference sequence). With 5 bases removed from V and 2 bases from J, the gap between germline ends came to 12 bases. This CDR3 spans 14 amino acids. CDR3 in amino acids: CASSDEAEQETQYF. DNA for the CDR3: TGTGCCAGCAGCGATGAAGCTGAGCAAGAGACCCAGTACTTC.

This clonotype appeared many times. The rearrangement joins TRBV27 to TRBJ1-1, with TRBD1 as a possible D gene (5 bases). CDR1 is MNHEY, CDR2 SMNVEV, per germline (reference sequence). The CDR3 sequence is 13 residues long. Trimming removed 7 bases from V and 3 bases from J, with 12 bases in between. DNA for the CDR3: TGTGCCAGCAAGACTCTGGGGGACACTGAAGCTTTCTTT. This translates into CASKTLGDTEAFF.

Only a few counts were recorded for this clonotype. The chain recombines TRBV20-1 with TRBJ2-6; TRBD2 matches at 7 bases. Per the germline V gene, CDR1 is DFQATT and CDR2 is SNEGSKA (reference sequence). J gave up 0 bases and V 5 bases, and 10 bases lay outside the gene matches. CDR3 length: 17 residues. DNA for the CDR3: TGCAGTGCTCGAAGGGCGGGAGCAAGCTCTGGGGCCAACGTCCTGACTTTC. Protein sequence: CSARRAGASSGANVLTF.

This clonotype was seen many times. The genes are TRBV5-1 and TRBJ2-1, with 7 bases lining up with TRBD1. V trimming: 4 bases; J trimming: 4 bases; junction bases outside the gene matches: 14. CDR3 length equals 17 residues. Germline V gene lookup returns CDR1 SGHRS and CDR2 YFSETQ. The DNA of the CDR3 is TGCGCCAGCAGCCCGGCATCCGGGACAGTAGCTTACAATGAGCAGTTCTTC. It translates to CASSPASGTVAYNEQFF.

This clonotype was detected many times. The DNA for the CDR3 is TGCAGTGCCCACAGAGCAAGGGGTGACAATGAGCAGTTCTTC. It translates to CSAHRARGDNEQFF. The genes are TRBV20-1 and TRBJ2-1; D is perhaps TRBD1 (5 bases). The V gene lost 6 bases and the J gene lost 5 bases, with 17 bases spanning the gap. Germline V CDR1 and CDR2: DFQATT, SNEGSKA (reference sequence). The CDR3 sequence is 14 residues long.

This clonotype was counted ten times or more. This rearrangement joins TRBV24-1 to TRBJ2-7; possibly TRBD2 for D (5 bases). The germline V gene encodes CDR1 KGHDR and CDR2 SFDVKD. With 5 bases removed from V and 6 bases from J, the gap between germline ends came to 7 bases. The CDR3 is made up of 11 amino acids. CDR3 in DNA: TGTGCCACCAGTGCGGCGGGCGAGCAGTACTTC. Protein product: CATSAAGEQYF.

This clonotype was counted many times. This rearrangement joins TRBV27 to TRBJ1-6; D possibly corresponds to TRBD1 (6 bases). V was cut by 2 bases and J by 10 bases, with 18 bases left in between. CDR1 MNHEY and CDR2 SMNVEV come from the germline V gene (reference sequence). The CDR3 runs 16 residues. CDR3 coding DNA: TGTGCCAGCAGTTTAGGGGCAGGGGCCGGGGGATCACCCCTCCACTTT. Its protein product is CASSLGAGAGGSPLHF.

This clonotype was seen at least ten times. V gene TRBV5-6 combines with J gene TRBJ2-3; D unresolved. This CDR3 region has 13 residues. Between the trimmed V and J ends, which lost 5 bases and 0 bases, there was a span of 7 bases. The germline V gene has CDR1 SGHDT and CDR2 YYEEEE. The CDR3 loop reads CASRKPSTDTQYF. The CDR3 DNA reads TGTGCCAGCAGAAAACCTAGCACAGATACGCAGTATTTT.

This clonotype was picked up many times. The chain couples TRBV20-1 to TRBJ2-1; D remains unclear. Trimming took 5 bases from V and 3 from J, leaving 8 bases between them. The CDR3 consists of 12 residues. CDR1 and CDR2 from the germline V gene are DFQATT and SNEGSKA (reference sequence). CDR3 in DNA: TGCAGTGCTGCCCACTTCTACAATGAGCAGTTCTTC. It specifies CSAAHFYNEQFF.

This clonotype was seen ten or more times. The rearrangement joins TRBV7-2 to TRBJ2-5; D unclear. Looked up from germline, CDR1 is SGHTA and CDR2 is FQGNSA. The CDR3 is 13 amino acids. Trimming took 1 base from V and 6 from J, leaving 9 bases between them. The CDR3 DNA reads TGTGCCAGCAGCTTAGATTTAGGAAAGACCCAGTACTTC. Encoded protein: CASSLDLGKTQYF.

This clonotype was seen only a few times. The J gene is TRBJ2-7, the V gene TRBV10-3; D is unclear. Germline CDR1 is ENHRY and CDR2 is SYGVKD. The CDR3 is 12 residues long. V was clipped by 4 bases and J by 3 bases, with 7 bases between them. The CDR3 bases are TGTGCCATCAGTGTAGACAACTACGAGCAGTACTTC. It specifies CAISVDNYEQYF.

This clonotype showed up many times. This chain uses TRBV20-1 with TRBJ2-1; 10 bases line up with TRBD2. There are 15 residues in the CDR3. V lost 5 bases, J lost 7 bases, and 11 bases stayed unmatched. Germline assignment: CDR1 DFQATT and CDR2 SNEGSKA (reference sequence). This chain's CDR3 is CSASRASGSINEQFF. The CDR3 bases are TGCAGTGCTTCCCGGGCTAGCGGGAGTATTAATGAGCAGTTCTTC.

This clonotype was observed a handful of times. The chain combines TRBV29-1 with TRBJ2-1; 9 bases are a match to TRBD2. The CDR3 runs 16 residues. The germline gives CDR1 SQVTM, CDR2 ANQGSEA. J gave up 4 bases and V 3 bases, and 10 bases lay outside the gene matches. CDR3: CSVDPASGALYNEQFF. In nucleotides, the CDR3 is TGCAGCGTTGACCCAGCTAGCGGGGCGCTTTACAATGAGCAGTTCTTC.

At least ten counts were recorded for this clonotype. The chain combines TRBV19 with TRBJ2-1; possible D gene TRBD2, 5 bases. Trimming shortened V by 6 bases and J by 6 bases, and 12 bases separated the two germline ends. Germline values: CDR1 LNHDA, CDR2 SQIVND (reference sequence). The CDR3 length is 13 residues. The CDR3 loop is CASRRLPSNEQFF. CDR3 in DNA: TGTGCCAGTAGGAGACTACCCTCCAATGAGCAGTTCTTC.

This clonotype was detected only a few times. This rearrangement joins TRBV7-2 to TRBJ2-1; 11 bases match TRBD2. With 3 bases clipped from V and 8 bases from J, the junction kept 6 bases outside the gene matches. The CDR3 extends over 15 amino acids. Germline-derived CDR1 and CDR2 are SGHTA and FQGNSA. The CDR3 here is CASSLVTSGIDEQFF. The DNA for the CDR3 is TGTGCCAGCAGCTTGGTGACTAGCGGGATCGATGAGCAGTTCTTC.

Turning to this clonotype: A much larger clone differs from this one at a single base, so this may be a read error. The chain joins TRBV7-6 to TRBJ1-2; D uncertain. V lost 7 bases and J lost 7, with 16 bases in between. The V gene's germline CDR1 is SGHVS and CDR2 FNYEAQ. This CDR3 is built from 13 residues. The CDR3 region is CASNLGSSLGYTF. As DNA, the CDR3 is TGTGCCAGCAACCTCGGGAGCTCCCTTGGCTACACCTTC. Full variable domain (outside the CDR3, taken from reference TRBV7-6 and TRBJ1-2): GAGVSQSPRYKVTKRGQDVALRCDPISGHVSLYWYRQALGQGPEFLTYFNYEAQQDKSGLPNDRFSAERPEGSISTLTIQRTEQRDSAMYRCASNLGSSLGYTFGSGTRLTVV.